This T cell receptor (beta chain) was sequenced in a study of blood T cell repertoires in COVID-19. Study context: The origin of the acute and convalescent COVID-19 samples was the United States, Italy and Spain. Sources were T cells, B-cell-depleted T cells, or PBMCs; the material itself was cDNA or gDNA.

J lost 1 base, V lost 4 bases, and 3 bases had no gene match. The CDR3 runs to 15 residues. In germline, CDR1 is SGHDT, CDR2 YYEEEE. Per the original data handling: Researchers report that nucleated cell counts were estimated from reference gene primer amplification. Using immunoSEQ multiplex PCR, the repertoire was profiled, and TCRdb retains in-frame clones only, with some absent. The DNA gave D and trimming, while V, J and clone size come from that table. The table shows 150,000 or so clones, with around 81% occurring only once. This clonotype was obtained from a man aged 55 to 70 with active or convalescent COVID-19. This chain connects TRBV5-6 to TRBJ2-4; 9 nucleotides agree with TRBD1. Material for sequencing was peripheral blood. In DNA form, the CDR3 reads TGTGCCAGCAGCGTTGGACAGGGGGCCAAAAACATTCAGTACTTC. Encoded protein: CASSVGQGAKNIQYF.